Below, one TCR beta chain is given with its context. In germline, CDR1 is SNHLY, CDR2 FYNNEI. There are 12 residues in the CDR3. Trimming removed 6 bases at V and 5 bases at J, with 10 bases between. Measured with immunoSEQ multiplex PCR; TCRdb has only the in-frame clones, and not every one. Counted here are 250,000 or so clones, about 88% occurring once; the ten biggest clones make up approximately 12%. This sample is part of a study of cytomegalovirus exposure and HLA in healthy donors. The rearrangement joins TRBV2 to TRBJ2-5; D is perhaps TRBD2 (5 bases). The clonotype was recovered from a man aged 18 to 29 in good health and CMV-seropositive. Material: PBMCs. CDR3: CASSTTGETQYF. In DNA, the CDR3 is TGTGCCAGCAGCACAACGGGGGAGACCCAGTACTTC.